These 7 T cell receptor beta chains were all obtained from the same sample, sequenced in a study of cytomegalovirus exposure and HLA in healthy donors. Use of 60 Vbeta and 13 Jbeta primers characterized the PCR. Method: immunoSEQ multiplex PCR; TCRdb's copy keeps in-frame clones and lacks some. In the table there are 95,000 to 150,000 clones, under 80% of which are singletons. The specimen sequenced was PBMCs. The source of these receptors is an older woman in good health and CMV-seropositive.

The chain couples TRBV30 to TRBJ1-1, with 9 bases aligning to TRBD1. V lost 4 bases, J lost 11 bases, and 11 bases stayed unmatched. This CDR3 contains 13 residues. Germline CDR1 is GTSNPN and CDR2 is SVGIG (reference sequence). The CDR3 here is CAWTGSNRGHAFF. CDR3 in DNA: TGTGCCTGGACTGGCAGCAACAGGGGGCATGCTTTCTTT.

The CDR3 loop is CASSPGTPETSYEQYF. The CDR3 nucleotides are TGTGCCAGCTCACCCGGGACACCAGAGACGTCCTACGAGCAGTACTTC. V gene TRBV18 combines with J gene TRBJ2-7; maybe TRBD1 (6 bases). The CDR3 spans 16 residues. The V gene lost 3 bases and the J gene lost 1 base, with 16 bases spanning the gap. Germline values: CDR1 KGHSH, CDR2 LQKENI.

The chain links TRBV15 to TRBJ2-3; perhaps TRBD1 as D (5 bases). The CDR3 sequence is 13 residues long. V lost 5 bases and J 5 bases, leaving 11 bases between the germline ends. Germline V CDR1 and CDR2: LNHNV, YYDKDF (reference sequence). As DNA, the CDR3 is TGTGCCACCAGCTTCCAGGGTGGAGATACGCAGTATTTT. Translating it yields CATSFQGGDTQYF.

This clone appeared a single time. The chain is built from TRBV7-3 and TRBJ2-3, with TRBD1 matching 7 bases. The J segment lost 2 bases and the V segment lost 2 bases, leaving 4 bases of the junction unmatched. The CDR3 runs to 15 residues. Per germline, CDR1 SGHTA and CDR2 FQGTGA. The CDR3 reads CASSLQGQPTDTQYF. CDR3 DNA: TGTGCCAGCAGCTTACAGGGACAGCCCACAGATACGCAGTATTTT. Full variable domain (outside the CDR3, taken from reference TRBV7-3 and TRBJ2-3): GAGVSQTPSNKVTEKGKYVELRCDPISGHTALYWYRQSLGQGPEFLIYFQGTGAADDSGLPNDRFFAVRPEGSVSTLKIQRTERGDSAVYLCASSLQGQPTDTQYFGPGTRLTVL.

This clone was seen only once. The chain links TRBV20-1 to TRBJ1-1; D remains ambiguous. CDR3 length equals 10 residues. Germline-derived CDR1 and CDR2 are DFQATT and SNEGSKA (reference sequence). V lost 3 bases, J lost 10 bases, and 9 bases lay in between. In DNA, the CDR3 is TGCAGTGCTAGGGAGGGATCAGCTTTCTTT. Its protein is CSAREGSAFF.

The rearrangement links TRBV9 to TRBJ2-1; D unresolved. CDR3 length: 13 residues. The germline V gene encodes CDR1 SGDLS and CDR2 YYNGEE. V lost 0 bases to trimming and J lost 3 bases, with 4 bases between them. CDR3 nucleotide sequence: TGTGCCAGCAGCGTAGCTTACTACAATGAGCAGTTCTTC. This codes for CASSVAYYNEQFF.

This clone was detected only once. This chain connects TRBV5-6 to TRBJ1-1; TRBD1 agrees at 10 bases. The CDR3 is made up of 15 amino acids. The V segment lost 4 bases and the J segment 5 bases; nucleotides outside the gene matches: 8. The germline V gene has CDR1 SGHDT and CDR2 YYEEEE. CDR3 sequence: CASSPRDRGGTEAFF. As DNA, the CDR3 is TGTGCCAGCAGCCCAAGGGACAGGGGAGGGACTGAAGCTTTCTTT.